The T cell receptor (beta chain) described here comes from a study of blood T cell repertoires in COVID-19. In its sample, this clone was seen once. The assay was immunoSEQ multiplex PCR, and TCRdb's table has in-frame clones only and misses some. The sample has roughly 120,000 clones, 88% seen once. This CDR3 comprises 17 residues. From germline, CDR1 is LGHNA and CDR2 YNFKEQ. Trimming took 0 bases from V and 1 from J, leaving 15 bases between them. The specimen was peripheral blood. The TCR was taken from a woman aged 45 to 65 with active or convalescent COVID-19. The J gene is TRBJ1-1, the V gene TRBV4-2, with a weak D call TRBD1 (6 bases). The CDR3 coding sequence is TGTGCCAGCAGCCAAGACCTACAGGGATTACGGAACACTGAAGCTTTCTTT. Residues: CASSQDLQGLRNTEAFF.